This is a list of T cell receptor beta chains from one sample in a study of shared T cell receptors in the human thymus. Only in-frame clones appear in the TCRdb table, and some are missing; sequencing was by immunoSEQ multiplex PCR. The table has about 660,000 clones, around 87% seen once. These same records also appear under a second study, on human thymus T cells.

Sequenced material: thymocytes. The receptor source for this set is a boy under three years old with a congenital heart defect. Each CDR3 is given with its conserved first and last residue. The D gene is left open where the match is weak. Size values are once, few and many counts, or a class for expanded clones, and some rows have none.

V gene	clone size	J gene	D gene	CDR3 protein	CDR3 DNA
TRBV29-1	.	TRBJ2-5	.	CSVARDKRETQYF	TGCAGCGTTGCCCGGGACAAAAGGGAGACCCAGTACTTC
TRBV15	.	TRBJ2-7	.	CATSRDQSLLLRAYEQYF	TGTGCCACCAGCAGAGACCAAAGTCTACTCCTCAGGGCCTACGAGCAGTACTTC
TRBV19	.	TRBJ1-2	.	CASSIGVGFRYGYTF	TGTGCCAGTAGTATCGGGGTCGGGTTTCGGTATGGCTACACCTTC
TRBV29-1	.	TRBJ2-1	TRBD1	CSVEETGSGHNEQFF	TGCAGCGTTGAAGAGACAGGGAGTGGTCACAATGAGCAGTTCTTC
TRBV29-1	.	TRBJ1-2	.	CSVEDIANYGYTF	TGCAGCGTTGAGGACATAGCTAACTATGGCTACACCTTC
TRBV1	.	TRBJ2-1	.	CTSSQVGVPTGSYNEQFF	TGCACCAGCAGCCAAGTGGGTGTTCCTACCGGGTCCTACAATGAGCAGTTCTTC
TRBV7-8	.	TRBJ1-1	.	CASSLHEDTEAFF	TGTGCCAGCAGTCTCCACGAGGACACTGAAGCTTTCTTT
TRBV7-9	.	TRBJ2-7	TRBD1	CASSYSGTGHSTYEQYF	TGTGCCAGCAGCTATTCCGGGACAGGGCACTCCACCTACGAGCAGTACTTC
TRBV6-1	.	TRBJ2-5	.	CASSEARETQYF	TGTGCCAGCAGTGAAGCGCGGGAGACCCAGTACTTC
TRBV18	.	TRBJ1-1	TRBD1	CASSPGQGRMNTEAFF	TGTGCCAGCTCACCGGGACAGGGTCGAATGAACACTGAAGCTTTCTTT
TRBV7-9	.	TRBJ2-1	.	CASSIRQVNEQFF	TGTGCCAGCAGCATCAGACAGGTCAATGAGCAGTTCTTC
TRBV7-9	.	TRBJ1-1	.	CASSAPGEGDTEAFF	TGTGCCAGCAGCGCCCCAGGGGAGGGGGACACTGAGGCTTTCTTT
TRBV5-1	.	TRBJ2-7	TRBD1	CASRDRGTYEQYF	TGCGCCAGCAGGGACAGGGGAACCTACGAGCAGTACTTC
TRBV27	.	TRBJ2-2	.	CASSFWASDTGELFF	TGTGCCAGCAGTTTCTGGGCTTCCGACACCGGGGAGCTGTTTTTT
TRBV4-3	.	TRBJ1-2	.	CASSQDSLGRVDNYGYTF	TGCGCCAGCAGCCAAGATAGTTTGGGCAGGGTGGACAACTATGGCTACACCTTC
TRBV4-2	.	TRBJ2-5	.	CASSQDWRGGYQETQYF	TGTGCCAGCAGCCAAGATTGGAGGGGTGGGTACCAAGAGACCCAGTACTTC
TRBV29-1	.	TRBJ1-5	.	CSVEDLWAVGNQPQHF	TGCAGCGTTGAAGATCTGTGGGCCGTTGGCAATCAGCCCCAGCATTTT
TRBV5-4	.	TRBJ1-1	.	CASSDLDSWDTEAFF	TGTGCCAGCAGCGATTTAGACAGTTGGGACACTGAAGCTTTCTTT
TRBV5-1	few	TRBJ2-2	TRBD2	CASSLATSGSETGELFF	TGCGCCAGCAGCTTAGCGACTAGCGGGAGTGAAACCGGGGAGCTGTTTTTT
TRBV29-1	.	TRBJ2-7	TRBD2	CSSWPRSGRALYEQYF	TGCAGCTCCTGGCCTCGTAGCGGGAGGGCCTTGTACGAGCAGTACTTC
TRBV25-1	.	TRBJ2-3	.	CASFQTDTQYF	TGTGCCAGCTTCCAAACAGATACGCAGTATTTT
TRBV7-2	.	TRBJ2-4	TRBD1	CASSSTGKGSKNIQYF	TGTGCCAGCAGCTCGACAGGGAAGGGATCCAAAAACATTCAGTACTTC
TRBV14	.	TRBJ2-7	.	CASSQDLRGVREQYF	TGTGCCAGCAGCCAAGACCTCAGGGGAGTGAGAGAGCAGTACTTC
TRBV10-3	once	TRBJ2-2	TRBD2	CAISEGLALNTGELFF	TGTGCCATCAGTGAAGGACTAGCCTTGAACACCGGGGAGCTGTTTTTT
TRBV29-1	.	TRBJ2-5	TRBD2	CSVDRWTSEGETQYF	TGCAGCGTTGATCGCTGGACTAGCGAGGGGGAGACCCAGTACTTC
TRBV5-1	.	TRBJ1-2	TRBD1	CASSLADRGYGYTF	TGCGCCAGCAGCTTGGCCGACAGGGGTTATGGCTACACCTTC
TRBV10-2	.	TRBJ1-2	.	CASVPGSGYGYTF	TGCGCCAGCGTCCCGGGGTCCGGTTATGGCTACACCTTC
TRBV10-3	.	TRBJ2-1	TRBD2	CAIRITSGRANEQFF	TGTGCCATCAGGATTACTAGCGGGAGGGCCAATGAGCAGTTCTTC
TRBV7-9	.	TRBJ2-7	.	CASSPLAWNEQYF	TGTGCCAGCAGCCCTCTAGCGTGGAACGAGCAGTACTTC
TRBV14	.	TRBJ1-1	.	CASSQTDSEANTEAFF	TGTGCCAGCAGCCAAACGGACAGCGAAGCCAACACTGAAGCTTTCTTT
TRBV13	once	TRBJ1-2	.	CASSPGPGHGGYTF	TGTGCCAGCAGCCCCGGGCCAGGGCATGGAGGCTACACCTTC
TRBV6-5	.	TRBJ1-2	.	CASSYSRGPGYTF	TGTGCCAGCAGTTACTCGCGAGGTCCTGGCTACACCTTC
TRBV21-1	.	TRBJ2-5	.	CASSKGGQGTQYF	TGTGCCAGCAGCAAAGGGGGACAGGGGACCCAGTACTTC
TRBV19	.	TRBJ2-1	TRBD2	CASSISDGRAFDEQFF	TGTGCCAGTAGTATCTCGGACGGGAGGGCCTTTGATGAGCAGTTCTTC
TRBV6-6	.	TRBJ2-4	.	CASSPSALAKNIQYF	TGTGCCAGCAGTCCTAGCGCTCTAGCCAAAAACATTCAGTACTTC
TRBV15	.	TRBJ2-5	.	CATSSGVGASGIQETQYF	TGTGCCACCAGCAGTGGGGTGGGGGCTAGCGGTATCCAAGAGACCCAGTACTTC
TRBV19	.	TRBJ2-5	TRBD1	CASSPPGQAPTQYF	TGTGCCAGTAGCCCCCCGGGACAGGCCCCGACCCAGTACTTC
TRBV5-5	.	TRBJ2-1	TRBD2	CASSLSPSGGNEQFF	TGTGCCAGCAGCTTGTCCCCTAGCGGGGGCAATGAGCAGTTCTTC
TRBV7-9	.	TRBJ1-2	TRBD1	CASSPQPYRGGYTF	TGTGCCAGCAGCCCTCAACCATACAGGGGAGGCTACACCTTC
TRBV4-3	.	TRBJ2-1	TRBD1	CASSEDHGTGLREDYNEQFF	TGCGCCAGCAGCGAAGATCATGGGACAGGGTTACGGGAAGACTACAATGAGCAGTTCTTC
TRBV7-2	once	TRBJ2-1	.	CASSLAGGTGTYNEQFF	TGTGCCAGCAGCTTAGCGGGAGGGACAGGCACCTACAATGAGCAGTTCTTC
TRBV2	.	TRBJ1-1	.	CASRTTVENTEAFF	TGTGCCAGCCGAACTACGGTCGAGAACACTGAAGCTTTCTTT
TRBV9	.	TRBJ2-1	.	CASSVAPWPDNEQFF	TGTGCCAGCAGCGTAGCTCCTTGGCCAGACAATGAGCAGTTCTTC
TRBV5-1	.	TRBJ1-1	.	CASSLTIPSRALHLNTEAFF	TGCGCCAGCAGCTTGACCATCCCCTCCAGGGCTCTCCACCTGAACACTGAAGCTTTCTTT
TRBV7-3	.	TRBJ2-2	TRBD1	CASSPDGDRGTAGELFF	TGTGCCAGCAGCCCGGACGGGGACAGGGGGACGGCCGGGGAGCTGTTTTTT
TRBV10-3	.	TRBJ2-7	TRBD2	CAIRPAGDGTYEQYF	TGTGCCATCAGACCAGCGGGAGACGGGACCTACGAGCAGTACTTC
TRBV11-2	once	TRBJ2-2	.	CASSLGPSVNTGELFF	TGTGCCAGCAGCTTAGGGCCTAGCGTGAACACCGGGGAGCTGTTTTTT
TRBV18	.	TRBJ1-2	.	CASSPPSRGGYGYTF	TGTGCCAGCTCACCACCTTCGCGTGGTGGCTATGGCTACACCTTC
TRBV6-5	.	TRBJ2-2	.	CASSYGSGTNTGELFF	TGTGCCAGCAGTTACGGAAGCGGTACGAACACCGGGGAGCTGTTTTTT
TRBV29-1	.	TRBJ2-1	TRBD1	CSDEDPSLLRGEQFF	TGCAGCGACGAAGATCCCAGTCTCCTCAGGGGGGAGCAGTTCTTC
TRBV14	.	TRBJ2-7	.	CASSQDTSPRDSSAHEQYF	TGTGCCAGCAGCCAAGATACAAGCCCTCGGGACTCCTCAGCGCACGAGCAGTACTTC